A single sample is the source of the 18 T cell receptor beta chains below, sequenced in a study of cytomegalovirus exposure and HLA in healthy donors. Primers included in the PCR were 60 Vbeta and 13 Jbeta primers. Libraries were prepared by immunoSEQ multiplex PCR; TCRdb keeps only in-frame clonotypes and omits some of them. The table records around 130,000 clones, more than 60% of them present only once. The sample comprised PBMCs. Receptor source: a woman aged 40 to 50 in good health and CMV-seropositive.

The V and J genes are TRBV9 and TRBJ2-1; TRBD2 might be the D (6 bases). The CDR3 runs to 17 residues. V was cut by 6 bases and J by 1 base, with 20 bases left in between. The germline gives CDR1 SGDLS, CDR2 YYNGEE. The CDR3 DNA follows: TGTGCCAGCAACGGGCGAACGGGGGATCCTTCCTACAATGAGCAGTTCTTC. Residues: CASNGRTGDPSYNEQFF.

The chain recombines TRBV10-3 with TRBJ2-7; TRBD2 might be the D (5 bases). With 3 bases removed from V and 2 bases from J, the gap between germline ends came to 11 bases. Germline V gene data show CDR1 as ENHRY and CDR2 as SYGVKD. The CDR3 sequence is 14 residues long. The CDR3 bases are TGTGCCATCAGTGAATTCGGGGTCACCTACGAGCAGTACTTC. Its translation: CAISEFGVTYEQYF.

V and J are TRBV6-5 and TRBJ1-2, with 9 bases identical to TRBD1. Germline values: CDR1 MNHEY, CDR2 SVGAGI. The V segment lost 10 bases and the J segment 3 bases; nucleotides outside the gene matches: 9. The CDR3 has 14 residues. CDR3 sequence (DNA): TGTGCCATCGGGACAGGGCCTGCTTACTATGGCTACACCTTC. As protein: CAIGTGPAYYGYTF.

The chain employs TRBV28 and TRBJ1-5; D gene unclear. Germline-derived CDR1 and CDR2 are MDHEN and SYDVKM. V lost 1 base and J lost 2, with 3 bases in between. This CDR3 spans 13 amino acids. The CDR3 region is CASSLFGNQPQHF. The CDR3 DNA follows: TGTGCCAGCAGTTTATTCGGCAATCAGCCCCAGCATTTT.

V gene TRBV7-2 combines with J gene TRBJ2-1, with a possible D match to TRBD2 (6 bases). In germline, CDR1 is SGHTA, CDR2 FQGNSA. Trimming pared 5 bases from V and 0 bases from J, leaving 17 bases between. The CDR3 has 17 amino acids. CDR3 sequence: CASSPPSRLDSYNEQFF. Here the CDR3 DNA reads TGTGCCAGCAGCCCCCCTTCCCGACTAGACTCCTACAATGAGCAGTTCTTC. The full variable domain, completed using reference TRBV7-2 and TRBJ2-1, is GAGVSQSPSNKVTEKGKDVELRCDPISGHTALYWYRQSLGQGLEFLIYFQGNSAPDKSGLPSDRFSAERTGGSVSTLTIQRTQQEDSAVYLCASSPPSRLDSYNEQFFGPGTRLTVL.

The chain combines TRBV30 with TRBJ1-5; 7 bases match TRBD1. The germline V gene has CDR1 GTSNPN and CDR2 SVGIG (reference sequence). This CDR3 has 14 amino acids. V gave up 7 bases and J gave up 5 bases; unmatched junction bases: 11. The DNA of the CDR3 is TGTGCCTACACAAGGTCGACAGGGTATCAGCCCCAGCATTTT. Translating gives CAYTRSTGYQPQHF. The whole variable domain, filled in from reference TRBV30 and TRBJ1-5, reads SQTIHQWPATLVQPVGSPLSLECTVEGTSNPNLYWYRQAAGRGLQLLFYSVGIGQISSEVPQNLSASRPQDRQFILSSKKLLLSDSGFYLCAYTRSTGYQPQHFGDGTRLSIL.

V is TRBV7-2 and J is TRBJ1-1; 7 nucleotides line up with TRBD1. CDR3 length: 16 amino acids. Trimming removed 5 bases from V and 4 bases from J; junction bases left unmatched: 13. CDR1 is SGHTA, CDR2 FQGNSA, per germline. This CDR3 reads CASSPGNRGGSTEAFF. The CDR3 DNA reads as TGTGCCAGCAGCCCCGGTAACAGGGGTGGGAGCACTGAAGCTTTCTTT.

This chain joins TRBV7-5 and TRBJ2-1; the D segment call TRBD2 is taken from the table without a DNA check. TRBV7-5 is assigned pseudogene status. The CDR3 totals 14 residues. CDR3 DNA sequence: TGTGTCAGAAGCAGAGCTGGACTAATCAATGAGCAGTTCTTC. Protein product: CVRSRAGLINEQFF.

This chain links TRBV7-2 with TRBJ1-1, with 8 positions matching TRBD1. The V gene's germline CDR1 is SGHTA and CDR2 FQGNSA. CDR3 length equals 15 residues. V shed 4 bases and J 3 bases; nucleotides not matched to a gene: 7. Here the CDR3 reads CASSSRTGTYTEAFF. The CDR3 nucleotides are TGTGCCAGCAGCTCTAGGACAGGGACGTACACTGAAGCTTTCTTT.

The rearrangement links TRBV4-1 to TRBJ2-2, with D tentatively TRBD2 (6 bases). The V and J ends lost 1 base and 2 bases respectively, with 8 bases between them. This CDR3 spans 15 amino acids. The V gene's germline CDR1 is MGHRA and CDR2 YSYEKL. This chain's CDR3 is CASSQAGVNTGELFF. The CDR3 bases are TGCGCCAGCAGCCAAGCGGGAGTTAACACCGGGGAGCTGTTTTTT.

The chain couples TRBV30 to TRBJ1-1; D is undetermined. Trimming cost V 8 bases and J 8 bases, with 15 bases left between them. Germline CDR1 is GTSNPN and CDR2 is SVGIG (reference sequence). This CDR3 has 11 residues. The chain's CDR3 is CARRRSGEAFF. The CDR3 nucleotides are TGTGCCCGTAGGAGGTCCGGGGAAGCTTTCTTT.

In its sample, this clone was seen a few times. This chain links TRBV7-6 with TRBJ2-2; TRBD1 matches at 8 bases. This CDR3 has 15 residues. CDR1 and CDR2 from the germline V gene are SGHVS and FNYEAQ. J gave up 5 bases and V 3 bases, and 5 bases lay outside the gene matches. DNA for the CDR3: TGTGCCAGCAGCTTCTCTGGGACAGGTACCGGGGAGCTGTTTTTT. Translation gives CASSFSGTGTGELFF.

The chain recombines TRBV28 with TRBJ2-7; 9 bases match TRBD1. The ends lost 5 bases at V and 6 bases at J; junction bases unmatched: 8. The CDR3 sequence is 14 residues long. Germline V gives CDR1 MDHEN, CDR2 SYDVKM. The CDR3 DNA reads as TGTGCCAGCAGTCGGACAGGGGATGGGGTCGAGCAGTACTTC. This sequence encodes CASSRTGDGVEQYF.

The chain links TRBV5-1 to TRBJ1-2; D is undetermined. CDR1 and CDR2 (germline): SGHRS, YFSETQ. The CDR3 totals 17 residues. V dropped 1 base and J dropped 6 bases, with 22 bases sitting between them. CDR3 DNA sequence: TGCGCCAGCAGCTTGACGGTGAGCGACCTCAACAACCATGGCTACACCTTC. Its protein product is CASSLTVSDLNNHGYTF. The whole variable domain, filled in from reference TRBV5-1 and TRBJ1-2, reads KAGVTQTPRYLIKTRGQQVTLSCSPISGHRSVSWYQQTPGQGLQFLFEYFSETQRNKGNFPGRFSGRQFSNSRSEMNVSTLELGDSALYLCASSLTVSDLNNHGYTFGSGTRLTVV.

The chain couples TRBV7-3 to TRBJ2-2, with 7 bases identical to TRBD2. This CDR3 is 16 amino acids long. J lost 3 bases, V lost 2 bases, and 6 bases had no gene match. Germline CDR1 is SGHTA and CDR2 is FQGTGA. CDR3 bases: TGTGCCAGCAGCTTAGGGGGGGGGACGGACACCGGGGAGCTGTTTTTT. It translates to CASSLGGGTDTGELFF.

V is TRBV18 and J is TRBJ2-1, with D maybe TRBD1 (5 bases). V was pared by 2 bases and J by 7 bases, with 18 bases between. This CDR3 region has 16 residues. Germline V gene sequence: CDR1 KGHSH, CDR2 LQKENI. The CDR3 loop reads CASSPGRQPRRNEQFF. CDR3 nucleotides: TGTGCCAGCTCACCAGGCCGACAGCCACGTCGGAATGAGCAGTTCTTC.

The V gene is TRBV29-1, the J gene TRBJ1-2, with a possible D match to TRBD1 (6 bases). Per germline, CDR1 SQVTM and CDR2 ANQGSEA. Trimming cost V 7 bases and J 1 base, with 13 bases left between them. The CDR3 spans 13 residues. DNA for the CDR3: TGCAGCGCCAAACAGGGAAATAACTATGGCTACACCTTC. Translation: CSAKQGNNYGYTF.

A remark on this clone: Within the sample, other DNA sequences also encode this same CDR3. The chain joins TRBV7-2 to TRBJ2-3, with unresolved D. Trimming removed 1 base at V and 4 bases at J, with 6 bases between. Germline values: CDR1 SGHTA, CDR2 FQGNSA. The CDR3 is made up of 13 amino acids. CDR3 sequence: CASSLVLADTQYF. CDR3 coding DNA: TGTGCCAGCAGCTTAGTCTTAGCAGATACGCAGTATTTT.